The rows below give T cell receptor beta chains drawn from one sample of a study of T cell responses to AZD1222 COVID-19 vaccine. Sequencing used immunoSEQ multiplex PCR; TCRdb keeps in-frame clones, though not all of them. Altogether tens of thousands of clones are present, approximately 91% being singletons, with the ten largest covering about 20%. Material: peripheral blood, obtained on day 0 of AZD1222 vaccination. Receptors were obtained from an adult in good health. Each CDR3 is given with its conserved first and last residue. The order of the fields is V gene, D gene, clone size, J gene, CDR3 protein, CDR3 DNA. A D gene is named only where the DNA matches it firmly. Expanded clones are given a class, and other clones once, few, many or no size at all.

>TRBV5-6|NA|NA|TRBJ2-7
CASSQNSYEQYF
TGTGCCAGCAGCCAAAATTCCTACGAGCAGTACTTC
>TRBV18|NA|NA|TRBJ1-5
CASSATSSGSGFQPQHF
TGTGCCAGCTCAGCCACGTCTTCAGGGTCCGGGTTCCAGCCCCAGCATTTT
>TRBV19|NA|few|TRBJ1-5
CASSIQGHTQHF
TGTGCCAGTAGTATTCAGGGACACACCCAGCATTTT
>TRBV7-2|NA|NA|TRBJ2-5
CASSFWGEVTQYF
TGTGCCAGCAGCTTCTGGGGTGAGGTGACCCAGTACTTC
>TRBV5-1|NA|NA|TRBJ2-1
CASSLGGDSSYNEQFF
TGCGCCAGCAGCTTGGGTGGGGATAGCTCCTACAATGAGCAGTTCTTC
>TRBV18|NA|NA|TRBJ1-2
CASSQAINYGYTF
TGTGCCAGCTCACAGGCCATTAACTATGGCTACACCTTC
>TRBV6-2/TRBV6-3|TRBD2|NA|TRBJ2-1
CASSYRGQRGRTYNEQFF
TGTGCCAGCAGTTACAGGGGTCAGCGGGGGCGGACCTACAATGAGCAGTTCTTC
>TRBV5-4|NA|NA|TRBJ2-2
CASSSGTATGELFF
TGTGCCAGCAGCTCCGGGACCGCCACCGGGGAGCTGTTTTTT
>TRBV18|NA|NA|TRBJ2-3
CASSPRSGGTDTQYF
TGTGCCAGCTCACCACGGTCGGGCGGCACAGATACGCAGTATTTT
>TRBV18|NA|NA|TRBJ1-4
CASSPQGDGEKLFF
TGTGCCAGCTCACCACAGGGTGACGGGGAAAAACTGTTTTTT
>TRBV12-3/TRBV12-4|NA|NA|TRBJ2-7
CASSQSVEQYF
TGTGCCAGCAGTCAATCGGTAGAGCAGTACTTC
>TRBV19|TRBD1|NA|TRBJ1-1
CASSIWTGNTEAFF
TGTGCCAGTAGTATCTGGACAGGCAACACTGAAGCTTTCTTT
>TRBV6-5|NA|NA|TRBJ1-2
CASSYDGANYGYTF
TGTGCCAGCAGTTACGATGGCGCAAACTATGGCTACACCTTC
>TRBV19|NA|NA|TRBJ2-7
CASSVIEGGGGEQYF
TGTGCCAGTAGTGTAATCGAGGGCGGCGGAGGAGAGCAGTACTTC
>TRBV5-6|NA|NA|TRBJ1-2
CASSLEANYGYTF
TGTGCCAGCAGCTTGGAGGCGAACTATGGCTACACCTTC
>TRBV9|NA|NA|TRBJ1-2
CASSVASSGYTF
TGTGCCAGCAGCGTAGCCTCGTCGGGCTACACCTTC
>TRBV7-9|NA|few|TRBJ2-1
CASSLSGWSSYNEQFF
TGTGCCAGCAGCCTGAGCGGGTGGAGCTCCTACAATGAGCAGTTCTTC
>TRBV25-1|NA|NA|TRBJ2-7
CASSPSQTGSYEQYF
TGTGCCAGCAGTCCGTCTCAAACGGGATCGTACGAGCAGTACTTC
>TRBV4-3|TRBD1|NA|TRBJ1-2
CASSPTGGATYGYTF
TGCGCCAGCAGCCCGACAGGGGGCGCTACCTATGGCTACACCTTC
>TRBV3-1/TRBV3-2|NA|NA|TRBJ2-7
CASSTRTSYEQYF
TGTGCCAGCAGCACTCGGACGTCCTACGAGCAGTACTTC
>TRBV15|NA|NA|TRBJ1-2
CATSREHGNYGYTF
TGTGCCACCAGCAGAGAACACGGGAACTATGGCTACACCTTC
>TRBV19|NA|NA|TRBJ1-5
CASSIREDGNQPQHF
TGTGCCAGTAGTATCCGGGAAGATGGCAATCAGCCCCAGCATTTT
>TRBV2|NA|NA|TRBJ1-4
CASSEARGKLFF
TGTGCCAGCAGTGAAGCGAGAGGAAAACTGTTTTTT
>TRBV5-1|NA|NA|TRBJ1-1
CASSLGAEAFF
TGCGCCAGCAGCTTGGGGGCTGAAGCTTTCTTT
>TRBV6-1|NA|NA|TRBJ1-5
CASSERLYEESNQPQHF
TGTGCCAGCAGTGAAAGACTTTACGAGGAGAGCAATCAGCCCCAGCATTTT
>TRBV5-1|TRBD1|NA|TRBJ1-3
CASSWTGGDSSGNTIYF
TGCGCCAGCAGTTGGACAGGGGGCGACAGCTCTGGAAACACCATATATTTT
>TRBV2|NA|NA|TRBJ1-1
CASMGHLNTEAFF
TGTGCCAGCATGGGACATCTGAACACTGAAGCTTTCTTT
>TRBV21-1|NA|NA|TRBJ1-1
CASSKAGSDRRYTEAFF
TGTGCCAGCAGCAAAGCCGGGTCGGACAGGAGGTACACTGAAGCTTTCTTT
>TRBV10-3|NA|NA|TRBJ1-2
CATAGRGGYTF
TGTGCCACCGCAGGGCGGGGTGGCTACACCTTC
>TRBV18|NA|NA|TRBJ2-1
CASSVGGAHGNEQFF
TGTGCCAGCTCAGTCGGTGGGGCGCACGGGAATGAGCAGTTCTTC
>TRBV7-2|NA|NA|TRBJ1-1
CASSFPGQVGAFF
TGTGCCAGCAGCTTCCCGGGGCAAGTGGGTGCTTTCTTT
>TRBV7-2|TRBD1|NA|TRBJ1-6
CASSSRDRGNSPLHF
TGTGCCAGCAGCTCCCGGGACAGGGGTAATTCACCCCTCCACTTT
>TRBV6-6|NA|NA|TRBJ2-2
CASSYSESRSGELFF
TGTGCCAGCAGTTACTCGGAGAGCCGCTCCGGGGAGCTGTTTTTT
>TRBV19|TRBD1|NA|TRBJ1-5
CASSTTGGGSNQPQHF
TGTGCCAGTAGCACTACAGGGGGCGGAAGCAATCAGCCCCAGCATTTT
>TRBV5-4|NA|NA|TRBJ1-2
CASSSDALTGYTF
TGTGCCAGCAGCTCTGACGCCCTCACTGGCTACACCTTC
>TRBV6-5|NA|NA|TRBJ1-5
CASGGQNNQPQHF
TGTGCCAGCGGCGGACAGAACAATCAGCCCCAGCATTTT
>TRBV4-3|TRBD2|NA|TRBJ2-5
CASSQVTSGGKETQYF
TGCGCCAGCAGCCAAGTTACTAGCGGAGGGAAAGAGACCCAGTACTTC
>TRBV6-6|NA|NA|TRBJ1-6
CASSYSSNSPLHF
TGTGCCAGCAGTTACTCCAGTAATTCACCCCTCCACTTT
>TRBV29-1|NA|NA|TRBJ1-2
CSVSPTTGSNYGYTF
TGCAGCGTATCCCCGACAACAGGGTCTAACTATGGCTACACCTTC
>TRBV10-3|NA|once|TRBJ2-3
CAIRGNQADTQYF
TGTGCCATCAGGGGCAATCAGGCAGATACGCAGTATTTT
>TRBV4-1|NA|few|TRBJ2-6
CASSQGWASSGANVLTF
TGCGCCAGCAGCCAAGGGTGGGCAAGCTCTGGGGCCAACGTCCTGACTTTC